The 20 T cell receptor beta chains below all came from one sample that was sequenced in a study of T cell responses to AZD1222 COVID-19 vaccine. Profiling relied on immunoSEQ multiplex PCR, and the TCRdb table lists in-frame clones only, not all of them. The sample holds about 150,000 clones, approximately 90% seen once. This specimen was peripheral blood, taken on day 0 of AZD1222 vaccination. These receptors were obtained from an adult in good health.

This clone was found once. This sequence joins TRBV9 and TRBJ2-2; 8 bases fit TRBD1. V shed 0 bases and J 7 bases; nucleotides not matched to a gene: 5. The CDR3 sequence is 15 residues long. The germline gives CDR1 SGDLS, CDR2 YYNGEE. The CDR3 DNA sequence: TGTGCCAGCAGCGTAGCTCAGGGGGCTGGCGGGGAGCTGTTTTTT. This encodes CASSVAQGAGGELFF.

This sequence joins TRBV2 and TRBJ1-1, with 10 bases matching TRBD1. Trimming at V came to 6 bases and at J to 1 base, leaving 8 bases not matched to a gene. This CDR3 spans 16 amino acids. CDR1 and CDR2 (germline): SNHLY, FYNNEI. CDR3 loop: CASRAGTGAPNTEAFF. CDR3 nucleotides: TGTGCCAGCAGGGCCGGGACAGGGGCCCCGAACACTGAAGCTTTCTTT.

The V gene is TRBV3-1 (or the pseudogene TRBV3-2), the J gene TRBJ2-7; weak D call: TRBD2 (5 bases). The V and J ends lost 4 bases and 0 bases respectively, with 19 bases between them. The CDR3 spans 17 residues. The V gene's germline CDR1 is LGHDT and CDR2 YNNKEL (reference sequence). CDR3 coding DNA: TGTGCCAGCAGCCCCGTCGGGGTCCCCGGCCCCTCCTACGAGCAGTACTTC. This translates into CASSPVGVPGPSYEQYF.

The chain has TRBV6-2 or TRBV6-3 and TRBJ1-2, with D possibly being TRBD1 (6 bases). The CDR3 is 16 residues long. The ends were cut back, 0 bases at V and 4 bases at J, with 15 bases in the middle. Germline V lookup: CDR1 MNHEY, CDR2 SVGEGT. The DNA of the CDR3 is TGTGCCAGCAGTTACTCGTGGACGGGGGCTCGCTATGGCTACACCTTC. Translating gives CASSYSWTGARYGYTF.

The chain uses TRBV6-6 and TRBJ2-1; 13 bases fit TRBD2. V shed 4 bases, J shed 9 bases, and the junction held 9 bases outside the gene matches. In germline, CDR1 is MNHNY, CDR2 SVGAGI (reference sequence). The CDR3 runs to 16 residues. Here the CDR3 DNA reads TGTGCCAGCAGTTGGGAACAACTAGCGGGAGGGATTGAGCAGTTCTTC. Translated, it gives CASSWEQLAGGIEQFF.

The chain is built from TRBV18 and TRBJ1-5, with 7 bases fitting TRBD1. In germline, CDR1 is KGHSH, CDR2 LQKENI. The CDR3 totals 15 residues. After removal of 5 bases from V and 4 bases from J, the junction contained 8 bases not matched to a gene. CDR3 coding DNA: TGTGCCAGCTCAGATGGACAGGCAAATAATCAGCCCCAGCATTTT. Encoded protein: CASSDGQANNQPQHF.

The V gene is TRBV5-1, the J gene TRBJ1-5; 7 nucleotides align to TRBD1. Germline CDR1 is SGHRS and CDR2 is YFSETQ. The CDR3 runs to 17 residues. V lost 0 bases, J lost 4 bases, and 10 bases stayed unmatched. CDR3 sequence (DNA): TGCGCCAGCAGCTTGGGGGACAGAGGAGCACCGAATCAGCCCCAGCATTTT. Translated, it gives CASSLGDRGAPNQPQHF.

The chain has TRBV5-1 and TRBJ2-2; the D gene could be TRBD1 or TRBD2 (5 bases each). V lost 0 bases to trimming and J lost 1 base, with 25 bases between them. The germline CDR1 and CDR2 sequences are SGHRS and YFSETQ. The length of the CDR3 is 21 residues. The chain's CDR3 is CASSLGLGILEGPKNTGELFF. CDR3 nucleotides: TGCGCCAGCAGCTTGGGTCTCGGGATTCTAGAGGGGCCAAAGAACACCGGGGAGCTGTTTTTT.

This sequence joins TRBV4-2 and TRBJ2-5; D may be TRBD1 (5 bases). The V end lost 2 bases, the J end lost 5 bases, and 12 bases lay between the germline ends. The CDR3 sequence is 14 residues long. The germline gives CDR1 LGHNA, CDR2 YNFKEQ. CDR3 nucleotides: TGTGCCAGCAGCCAATGGACACGGAGTGAGACCCAGTACTTC. It yields the protein CASSQWTRSETQYF.

The CDR3 DNA reads TGTGCCAGCAGTTTATTAGGGAGATTTAGAGCTTTCTTT. It codes for CASSLLGRFRAFF. The chain joins TRBV28 to TRBJ1-1, with unresolved D. V lost 1 base and J 10 bases, leaving 13 bases between the germline ends. This CDR3 region has 13 residues. Germline assignment: CDR1 MDHEN and CDR2 SYDVKM. Full variable domain (remainder filled in from reference TRBV28 and TRBJ1-1): DVKVTQSSRYLVKRTGEKVFLECVQDMDHENMFWYRQDPGLGLRLIYFSYDVKMKEKGDIPEGYSVSREKKERFSLILESASTNQTSMYLCASSLLGRFRAFFGQGTRLTVV.

This clone was seen a single time. The rearrangement links TRBV7-9 to TRBJ1-4; TRBD1 matches at 10 bases. From germline, CDR1 is SEHNR and CDR2 FQNEAQ (reference sequence). With 6 bases clipped from V and 0 bases from J, the junction kept 10 bases outside the gene matches. This CDR3 is 18 amino acids long. The chain's CDR3 is CASSLTGTGVATNEKLFF. CDR3 nucleotide sequence: TGTGCCAGCAGTCTTACCGGGACAGGGGTTGCAACTAATGAAAAACTGTTTTTT.

The chain joins TRBV4-3 to TRBJ1-3; no reliable D call. Germline CDR1 LGHNA, CDR2 YSLEER. The CDR3 length is 15 residues. The V end lost 4 bases, the J end lost 3 bases, and 13 bases lay between the germline ends. CDR3 in amino acids: CASSLSVFSGNTIYF. CDR3 DNA: TGCGCCAGCAGCCTTAGTGTTTTCAGTGGAAACACCATATATTTT.

V is TRBV7-8 and J is TRBJ2-3; 10 nucleotides match TRBD2. This CDR3 region has 18 residues. V dropped 0 bases and J dropped 6; count of bases not matched to a gene: 12. CDR1 is SGHVS and CDR2 is FQNEAQ in the germline V gene. CDR3 DNA sequence: TGTGCCAGCAGCTTAGCGAGGGCTAGCGGGAGAGAGGCGGATACGCAGTATTTT. Protein: CASSLARASGREADTQYF.

Only a few counts were recorded for this clone. This chain connects TRBV2 to TRBJ2-7; D perhaps matches TRBD1 (8 bases). The CDR3 covers 14 residues. Deletions cut 10 bases from V and 2 bases from J, with 18 bases between. CDR1 and CDR2 (germline): SNHLY, FYNNEI. The CDR3 loop is CATQRDRSTYEQYF. In DNA form, the CDR3 reads TGTGCCACCCAGCGGGACAGGAGTACCTACGAGCAGTACTTC.

The chain employs TRBV24-1 and TRBJ1-5; D is possibly TRBD1 (5 bases). Germline V gives CDR1 KGHDR, CDR2 SFDVKD. V lost 4 bases and J 14 bases, leaving 14 bases between the germline ends. This CDR3 has 12 residues. As DNA, the CDR3 is TGTGCCACCAGTGACCGGGGGACCCCAAAGCATTTT. Residues: CATSDRGTPKHF.

The CDR3, as DNA: TGTGCCAGCAGCTCCTTAGGGGGCTCACCCCTCCACTTT. As protein: CASSSLGGSPLHF. V usage is TRBV7-2 and J usage is TRBJ1-6; 7 bases line up with TRBD1. V shed 4 bases and J 10 bases; nucleotides not matched to a gene: 4. This CDR3 is built from 13 residues. Germline CDR1 SGHTA, CDR2 FQGNSA.

The chain is built from TRBV6-6 and TRBJ1-2, with a tentative D call TRBD1 (5 bases). CDR1 and CDR2 from the germline V gene are MNHNY and SVGAGI (reference sequence). V was cut by 5 bases and J by 5 bases, with 18 bases left in between. CDR3 size: 15 residues. The chain's CDR3 is CASSNPGLRGYGYTF. The CDR3 region has the DNA TGTGCCAGCAGTAATCCGGGACTCAGAGGGTATGGCTACACCTTC.

The V call is TRBV7-9, the J call TRBJ1-1; D gene uncertain. V lost 3 bases and J lost 7, with 9 bases in between. CDR1 and CDR2 from the germline V gene are SEHNR and FQNEAQ (reference sequence). The CDR3 spans 12 residues. CDR3 residues: CASSLITDEAFF. Written as DNA, the CDR3 is TGTGCCAGCAGCTTGATCACGGATGAAGCTTTCTTT.

This clone occurred a few times. In nucleotides, the CDR3 is TGTGCCAGCTCACCACGGACGGAGAACACCGGGGAGCTGTTTTTT. Translating gives CASSPRTENTGELFF. The gene calls are TRBV18 and TRBJ2-2, with unresolved D. V dropped 1 base and J dropped 1 base, with 7 bases sitting between them. Germline V gene sequence: CDR1 KGHSH, CDR2 LQKENI. This CDR3 is 15 amino acids long.

The rearrangement joins TRBV11-2 to TRBJ1-1; D gene uncertain. Germline V CDR1 and CDR2: SGHAT, FQNNGV. Between the trimmed V and J ends, which lost 0 bases and 2 bases, there was a span of 13 bases. The CDR3 has 16 amino acids. The CDR3 sequence: CASSLDLRQTNTEAFF. In DNA form, the CDR3 reads TGTGCCAGCAGCTTAGATTTGCGGCAGACCAACACTGAAGCTTTCTTT.